This T cell receptor beta chain was recovered during a study of T cells after posttransplantation cyclophosphamide. Whole-study findings and limits: Skin or GI-infiltrating T cells shared few TRB sequences with blood. Donor-recipient repertoire similarity was low at 1-2 months, rising over year one.

Clones were read by immunoSEQ multiplex PCR, and TCRdb kept only the in-frame ones, dropping some. The specimen has roughly 42,000 clones, none found just once. This clone was counted at least ten times. The antigen remains undetermined. CDR1 is KGHSH, CDR2 LQKENI, per germline. The V end lost 3 bases, the J end lost 6 bases, and 15 bases lay between the germline ends. CDR3 size: 14 residues. This related bone marrow graft donor gave peripheral blood on the day of marrow donation. This chain connects TRBV18 to TRBJ2-7; the D gene is possibly TRBD2 (5 bases). The sequence was obtained from a woman aged 50 to 60 in good health and a related stem cell transplant donor. The sample taken for sequencing was PBMCs. CDR3 sequence: CASSPGGPPGEQYF. CDR3 in DNA: TGTGCCAGCTCACCCGGAGGACCTCCCGGCGAGCAGTACTTC. The whole variable domain, remainder taken from reference TRBV18 and TRBJ2-7, is NAGVMQNPRHLVRRRGQEARLRCSPMKGHSHVYWYRQLPEEGLKFMVYLQKENIIDESGMPKERFSAEFPKEGPSILRIQQVVRGDSAAYFCASSPGGPPGEQYFGPGTRLTVT.